This T cell receptor (beta chain) came from a study of T cell responses to AZD1222 COVID-19 vaccine. Some clones are missing from TCRdb's copy, which holds only in-frame ones; the method was immunoSEQ multiplex PCR. The table records 99,000 or so clones, around nine tenths of them present only once. This receptor was identified in an adult in good health. The sample was peripheral blood, taken on day 0 of AZD1222 vaccination.

CDR3 loop: CASSPRTGSGNTIYF. As DNA, the CDR3 is TGTGCCAGCAGCCCCCGGACAGGGTCGGGAAACACCATATATTTT. The chain recombines TRBV9 with TRBJ1-3; 8 positions match TRBD1. The V and J ends lost 4 bases and 4 bases, in that order; junction bases with no gene match: 7. This CDR3 is 15 amino acids long. Germline loops: CDR1 SGDLS, CDR2 YYNGEE.